Each of the 28 T cell receptor beta chains below was sequenced from the same sample in a study of blood T cell repertoires in COVID-19. Sequencing was performed with immunoSEQ multiplex PCR; in TCRdb, only in-frame clones are kept and a portion is missing. The table includes some 130,000 clones, roughly 81% detected once. Sequenced sample: peripheral blood. Every receptor here comes from a human donor in a cohort sampled during active COVID-19.

The chain combines TRBV25-1 with TRBJ2-5; TRBD1 matches at 7 bases. This CDR3 comprises 16 residues. V lost 5 bases, J lost 1 base, and 10 bases stayed unmatched. Germline-derived CDR1 and CDR2 are MGHDK and SYGVNS. The CDR3 DNA follows: TGTGCCAGCAGTATAGCGACAGGGAGTATCCAAGAGACCCAGTACTTC. This codes for CASSIATGSIQETQYF.

The chain combines TRBV27 with TRBJ1-1; D remains unclear. CDR3 length: 13 amino acids. Germline V CDR1 and CDR2: MNHEY, SMNVEV (reference sequence). V was shortened by 3 bases and J by 2 bases, with 7 bases between the two germline ends. As DNA, the CDR3 is TGTGCCAGCAGTTTCGGGAGTAACACTGAAGCTTTCTTT. This translates into CASSFGSNTEAFF.

CDR3 region: CASSLAGGGDQETQYF. DNA for the CDR3: TGTGCCAGCAGCTTGGCTGGCGGGGGAGACCAAGAGACCCAGTACTTC. This rearrangement joins TRBV5-4 to TRBJ2-5; 7 bases match TRBD2. The trim removed 0 bases at V and 0 bases at J, leaving 5 bases unmatched. The germline V gene encodes CDR1 SGHNT and CDR2 YYREEE (reference sequence). This CDR3 comprises 16 residues.

The V call is TRBV6-2 or TRBV6-3, the J call TRBJ1-4; a weak D match, TRBD1 (5 bases). Germline assignment: CDR1 MNHEY and CDR2 SVGEGT. Trimming removed 2 bases from V and 4 bases from J, with 8 bases in between. The CDR3 runs 14 residues. This chain's CDR3 is CASSYDSGNEKLFF. CDR3 bases: TGTGCCAGCAGTTACGACAGTGGTAATGAAAAACTGTTTTTT.

This chain connects TRBV7-8 to TRBJ1-6; possibly TRBD1 for D (5 bases). Trimming pared 5 bases from V and 0 bases from J, leaving 14 bases between. The CDR3 is made up of 17 amino acids. Germline V gene data show CDR1 as SGHVS and CDR2 as FQNEAQ. CDR3 sequence (DNA): TGTGCCAGCAGCCCCGCGGGCGGGACCTCCTATAATTCACCCCTCCACTTT. Its translation: CASSPAGGTSYNSPLHF.

This chain links TRBV3-1 (or the pseudogene TRBV3-2) with TRBJ1-5; D remains unclear. The CDR3 contains 15 residues. Per germline, CDR1 LGHDT and CDR2 YNNKEL (reference sequence). V was cut by 4 bases and J by 2 bases, with 12 bases left in between. The CDR3 is CASSPTTNRNQPQHF. The CDR3 nucleotides are TGTGCCAGCAGCCCCACGACAAACCGCAATCAGCCCCAGCATTTT.

The rearrangement joins TRBV11-2 to TRBJ2-7; 9 bases line up with TRBD1. The CDR3 is made up of 13 amino acids. Germline lookup yields CDR1 SGHAT and CDR2 FQNNGV. V trimming: 5 bases; J trimming: 5 bases; junction bases outside the gene matches: 4. CDR3 residues: CASSRTGADEQYF. DNA for the CDR3: TGTGCCAGCAGCAGGACAGGGGCCGACGAGCAGTACTTC. The whole variable domain, filled in from reference TRBV11-2 and TRBJ2-7, reads EAGVAQSPRYKIIEKRQSVAFWCNPISGHATLYWYQQILGQGPKLLIQFQNNGVVDDSQLPKDRFSAERLKGVDSTLKIQPAKLEDSAVYLCASSRTGADEQYFGPGTRLTVT.

The chain joins TRBV3-1 (or the pseudogene TRBV3-2) to TRBJ2-1, with TRBD2 matching over 11 bases. From germline, CDR1 is LGHDT and CDR2 YNNKEL (reference sequence). The V and J ends lost 4 bases and 14 bases, in that order; junction bases with no gene match: 4. The CDR3 is 12 residues long. The CDR3 sequence is CASSLSGGAKFF. The CDR3 nucleotides read TGTGCCAGCAGCCTTAGCGGGGGGGCGAAGTTCTTC.

This rearrangement joins TRBV4-1 to TRBJ2-1, with 8 bases that match TRBD1. With V trimmed by 4 bases and J by 7 bases, 6 bases remained unmatched. Looked up from germline, CDR1 is MGHRA and CDR2 is YSYEKL. The CDR3 has 14 residues. The CDR3 sequence: CASSLRDRINEQFF. The DNA of the CDR3 is TGCGCCAGCAGCCTTCGGGACAGGATAAATGAGCAGTTCTTC.

The rearrangement uses TRBV5-1 and TRBJ2-3; the match to TRBD1 covers 11 bases. Trimming removed 3 bases from V and 3 bases from J; junction bases left unmatched: 6. The CDR3 sequence is 16 residues long. The germline gives CDR1 SGHRS, CDR2 YFSETQ. The CDR3 DNA sequence: TGCGCCAGCAGCTGGGGGGACAGGGGGTTAACAGATACGCAGTATTTT. Protein: CASSWGDRGLTDTQYF. The full variable domain, rest sourced from reference TRBV5-1 and TRBJ2-3, is KAGVTQTPRYLIKTRGQQVTLSCSPISGHRSVSWYQQTPGQGLQFLFEYFSETQRNKGNFPGRFSGRQFSNSRSEMNVSTLELGDSALYLCASSWGDRGLTDTQYFGPGTRLTVL.

This sequence joins TRBV27 and TRBJ2-3; a weak D match, TRBD1 (7 bases). Between the trimmed V and J ends, which lost 6 bases and 4 bases, there was a span of 17 bases. Germline CDR1 and CDR2: MNHEY and SMNVEV (reference sequence). The CDR3 extends over 15 amino acids. In DNA, the CDR3 is TGTGCCAGCAGACACGACAGGGCTAGCGCAGATACGCAGTATTTT. It encodes CASRHDRASADTQYF.

The chain combines TRBV6-9 with TRBJ2-1; D uncertain. V gave up 4 bases and J gave up 3 bases, with 25 bases separating them. The CDR3 extends over 19 amino acids. Germline loops: CDR1 MNHGY, CDR2 SVAAGI. The CDR3 nucleotides read TGTGCCAGCAGTTCAATTTCTGGAGAAGGATTAGTTAGCTACAATGAGCAGTTCTTC. It translates to CASSSISGEGLVSYNEQFF.

The chain recombines TRBV6-2 or TRBV6-3 with TRBJ2-2, with D possibly TRBD2 on 5 matching bases. Trimming stripped 6 bases from V and 8 bases from J, with 19 bases between. Germline V gives CDR1 MNHEY, CDR2 SVGEGT. The CDR3 has 15 residues. As DNA, the CDR3 is TGTGCCAGCAGGTACCATGCACAGCGGTTTGGGGAGCTGTTTTTT. Residues: CASRYHAQRFGELFF.

V gene TRBV2 combines with J gene TRBJ1-1, with 7 positions matching TRBD1. The junction had 6 bases not matched to a gene; V was cut back by 10 bases and J by 1 base. The CDR3 loop spans 13 amino acids. Germline values: CDR1 SNHLY, CDR2 FYNNEI. The chain's CDR3 is CAIDRVWNTEAFF. The CDR3 DNA is TGTGCCATCGACAGGGTTTGGAACACTGAAGCTTTCTTT.

This clone was detected only once. The chain is built from TRBV6-5 and TRBJ2-3; 8 nucleotides line up with TRBD1. CDR3 length: 15 residues. Looked up from germline, CDR1 is MNHEY and CDR2 is SVGAGI. J lost 2 bases, V lost 5 bases, and 6 bases had no gene match. Written as DNA, the CDR3 is TGTGCCAGCAGTCCATGGGACAGGCTCACAGATACGCAGTATTTT. Translating gives CASSPWDRLTDTQYF.

V and J are TRBV4-1 and TRBJ1-4; D not certain. Trimming shortened V by 0 bases and J by 15 bases, and 17 bases separated the two germline ends. This CDR3 is built from 14 residues. Germline values: CDR1 MGHRA, CDR2 YSYEKL. The CDR3 loop reads CASSQDPRPNDMFF. CDR3 in DNA: TGCGCCAGCAGCCAAGATCCCCGCCCTAACGATATGTTTTTT.

The rearrangement uses TRBV5-1 and TRBJ1-2, with 9 bases fitting TRBD1. The CDR3 sequence is 14 residues long. Trimming took 3 bases from V and 8 from J; bases not matched to a gene: 8. Germline V gene sequence: CDR1 SGHRS, CDR2 YFSETQ. The CDR3 region has the DNA TGCGCCAGCAGCTCTCTGACAGGGGGTCGGGGCTACACCTTC. Its protein is CASSSLTGGRGYTF. Full variable domain (rest looked up from reference TRBV5-1 and TRBJ1-2): KAGVTQTPRYLIKTRGQQVTLSCSPISGHRSVSWYQQTPGQGLQFLFEYFSETQRNKGNFPGRFSGRQFSNSRSEMNVSTLELGDSALYLCASSSLTGGRGYTFGSGTRLTVV.

The chain is built from TRBV5-4 and TRBJ2-1, with D tentatively TRBD2 (7 bases). The CDR3 runs 18 residues. V lost 1 base and J lost 7, with 24 bases in between. Looked up from germline, CDR1 is SGHNT and CDR2 is YYREEE (reference sequence). For the CDR3, the DNA is TGTGCCAGCAGCTTGTCAGTGTCCCCGGCGAGGGGGGGAAATGAGCAGTTCTTC. Translated: CASSLSVSPARGGNEQFF.

This clone was detected a few times. The rearrangement links TRBV2 to TRBJ2-2; 12 nucleotides line up with TRBD1. Per germline, CDR1 SNHLY and CDR2 FYNNEI. CDR3 length: 15 amino acids. After removal of 9 bases from V and 4 bases from J, the junction contained 6 bases not matched to a gene. CDR3 in DNA: TGTGCCAGTACCGGGACAGGGGGCATCACCGGGGAGCTGTTTTTT. Translating gives CASTGTGGITGELFF.

The genes are TRBV10-2 and TRBJ2-3; 9 bases are a match to TRBD2. With V trimmed by 2 bases and J by 10 bases, 13 bases remained unmatched. This CDR3 spans 16 amino acids. Germline V gives CDR1 WSHSY, CDR2 SAAADI. The DNA for the CDR3 is TGCGCCAGCAGTGAGCCAGTCGGGACTAGCCCTATTCCGCAGTATTTT. Translating it yields CASSEPVGTSPIPQYF.

This chain uses TRBV4-1 with TRBJ1-4, with unresolved D. There are 15 residues in the CDR3. Trimming took 1 base from V and 6 from J, leaving 12 bases between them. Per germline, CDR1 MGHRA and CDR2 YSYEKL. CDR3 loop: CASSQVIRLDEKLFF. Written as DNA, the CDR3 is TGCGCCAGCAGCCAAGTTATCCGGTTAGATGAAAAACTGTTTTTT.

This clone occurred a few times. V gene TRBV18 combines with J gene TRBJ1-2, with D possibly TRBD1 on 6 matching bases. CDR3 length: 14 amino acids. Looked up from germline, CDR1 is KGHSH and CDR2 is LQKENI. V lost 3 bases and J lost 1, with 9 bases in between. CDR3 protein: CASSPQGRNYGYTF. CDR3 DNA: TGTGCCAGCTCACCGCAGGGGCGTAACTATGGCTACACCTTC.

The chain combines TRBV7-9 with TRBJ1-1; 8 nucleotides match TRBD1. CDR3 length equals 16 residues. V was pared by 4 bases and J by 0 bases, with 7 bases of the junction left unmatched. Germline CDR1 reads SEHNR; CDR2 reads FQNEAQ (reference sequence). CDR3 protein: CASSSGQGGMNTEAFF. The CDR3 DNA is TGTGCCAGCAGCTCCGGACAGGGAGGTATGAACACTGAAGCTTTCTTT.

This clone was seen just once. The rearrangement links TRBV19 to TRBJ2-1; D is perhaps TRBD2 (6 bases). V lost 6 bases and J 1 base, leaving 19 bases between the germline ends. CDR1 is LNHDA and CDR2 is SQIVND in the germline V gene (reference sequence). CDR3 length equals 17 residues. This chain's CDR3 is CASSMGPGLASYNEQFF. In DNA form, the CDR3 reads TGTGCCAGTAGCATGGGGCCGGGACTTGCTTCCTACAATGAGCAGTTCTTC.

This clone occurred once. The genes are TRBV5-1 and TRBJ2-7, with 8 bases that match TRBD1. This CDR3 has 13 amino acids. CDR1 and CDR2 from the germline V gene are SGHRS and YFSETQ. Trimming removed 8 bases from V and 3 bases from J; junction bases left unmatched: 7. The CDR3 spells CASSTGAIYEQYF. The CDR3 DNA sequence: TGCGCCAGTTCGACAGGGGCCATCTACGAGCAGTACTTC.

This clone showed up just a few times. This chain uses TRBV7-3 with TRBJ2-2; D call uncertain. The CDR3 totals 15 residues. Between the trimmed V and J ends, which lost 6 bases and 0 bases, there was a span of 11 bases. Germline assignment: CDR1 SGHTA and CDR2 FQGTGA. The CDR3 region is CASRHGNSNTGELFF. DNA of the CDR3: TGTGCCAGCAGGCATGGCAATTCGAACACCGGGGAGCTGTTTTTT.

The chain has TRBV30 and TRBJ1-1; possible D gene TRBD1, 5 bases. V lost 0 bases, J lost 6 bases, and 17 bases lay in between. The CDR3 sequence is 15 residues long. The germline V gene has CDR1 GTSNPN and CDR2 SVGIG (reference sequence). The CDR3: CAWSVTLSEGAEAFF. The CDR3 region has the DNA TGTGCCTGGAGTGTAACCCTCTCGGAAGGGGCTGAAGCTTTCTTT.

This chain's CDR3 is CAWRDRVLSGNTIYF. The CDR3 DNA reads as TGTGCCTGGAGGGACAGGGTATTGTCTGGAAACACCATATATTTT. The genes are TRBV30 and TRBJ1-3; 8 bases match TRBD1. Trimming took 3 bases from V and 1 from J; bases not matched to a gene: 5. This CDR3 has 15 residues. Germline CDR1 and CDR2: GTSNPN and SVGIG (reference sequence).